The rows below give T cell receptor beta chains drawn from one sample of a study of beta chain features in type 1 diabetes. The method was immunoSEQ multiplex PCR; TCRdb's version includes in-frame clones alone and lacks a portion of them. The data hold over 300,000 clones, with roughly 8.8% observed a single time. Sequencing used central memory CD4+ T cells from blood. These receptors were obtained from a man aged 30 to 45 with type 1 diabetes. The CDR3 runs from the conserved cysteine through the conserved F or W. Fields, in order: J gene, clone size, D gene, V gene, CDR3 DNA, CDR3 protein. The D gene is left open where the match is weak. Some rows have no size entry. The others give once, few or many, or a class for an expanded clone.

TRBJ2-4 | - | - | TRBV27 | TGTGCCAGCAGTCTTAAAGGGGCCGGGGCCAAAAACATTCAGTACTTC | CASSLKGAGAKNIQYF
TRBJ2-3 | - | TRBD1 | TRBV29-1 | TGCAGCGTTGAATTTTTTAAGAGGGACAGGGTGGAAAGGACAGATACGCAGTATTTT | CSVEFFKRDRVERTDTQYF
TRBJ2-3 | few | - | TRBV10-1 | TGCGCCAGCAGTGAGTCTAAGGGTACGCAGTATTTT | CASSESKGTQYF
TRBJ2-1 | few | - | TRBV18 | TGTGCCAGCTCACGGCAGGGCAATGAGCAGTTCTTC | CASSRQGNEQFF
TRBJ2-1 | - | TRBD2 | TRBV11-2 | TGTGCCAGCAGCCTAGCGGGGGTCTCCTACAATGAGCAGTTCTTC | CASSLAGVSYNEQFF
TRBJ2-5 | - | TRBD1 | TRBV7-9 | TGTGCCAGCAGCCTAGAACAGGGGGCCGTAGGAGAGACCCAGTACTTC | CASSLEQGAVGETQYF
TRBJ2-2 | many | - | TRBV18 | TGTGCCAGCTCACAACTGAACTCCGGGGAGCTGTTTTTT | CASSQLNSGELFF
TRBJ2-5 | - | TRBD1 | TRBV19 | TGTGCCAGTAGTATAGGACACCGGGACAGGGGCGAGACCCAGTACTTC | CASSIGHRDRGETQYF
TRBJ2-3 | - | TRBD1 | TRBV7-2 | TGTGCCAGCAGCTTAGCGCAAGTAGGGGGCGATACGCAGTATTTT | CASSLAQVGGDTQYF
TRBJ2-5 | few | TRBD2 | TRBV11-2 | TGTGCCAGCAGCTTACTACTAGCGGGGGAAGAGACCCAGTACTTC | CASSLLLAGEETQYF
TRBJ2-4 | - | - | TRBV6-5 | TGTGCCAGCAGTTATCCATGGGGGTTGGAAAACATTCAGTACTTC | CASSYPWGLENIQYF
TRBJ2-7 | few | - | TRBV6-1 | TGTGCCAGCAGTGAAGCGGCAGACTACGAGCAGTACTTC | CASSEAADYEQYF
TRBJ2-7 | - | - | TRBV7-2 | TGTGCCAGCAGCCCCCCACACGCTAGACCGCCGTACTTC | CASSPPHARPPYF
TRBJ2-7 | - | - | TRBV6-1 | TGTGCCAGCAGTGAACAGGGGAGCTCCTACGAGCAGTACTTC | CASSEQGSSYEQYF
TRBJ1-2 | few | - | TRBV29-1 | TGCAGCGCCGGGGACCCGGGACATGGCTACACCTTC | CSAGDPGHGYTF
TRBJ1-1 | - | - | TRBV2 | TGTGCCAGCAGTGAACAGGGGCAGGGCACTGAAGCTTTCTTT | CASSEQGQGTEAFF
TRBJ2-3 | many | - | TRBV10-2 | TGCGCCAGCAGTGAGTCGGGCCTTCAGGATACGCAGTATTTT | CASSESGLQDTQYF
TRBJ1-6 | - | - | TRBV11-2 | TGTGCCAGCAGCTTAGTGGCGGGGGATTCACCCCTCCACTTT | CASSLVAGDSPLHF
TRBJ2-3 | many | - | TRBV11-2 | TGTGCCAGCAGCCTTCCGCGGAGCACAGATACGCAGTATTTT | CASSLPRSTDTQYF
TRBJ2-1 | many | - | TRBV6-5 | TGTGCCAGCAGGAAAACAGGGATGAATGAGCAGTTCTTC | CASRKTGMNEQFF
TRBJ2-5 | many | TRBD1 | TRBV2 | TGTGCCAGCAGGGGACAGGGAGAGACCCAGTACTTC | CASRGQGETQYF
TRBJ2-5 | - | - | TRBV20-1 | TGCAGTGCTGTTGGTAGGGAGACCCAGTACTTC | CSAVGRETQYF
TRBJ1-3 | many | TRBD1 | TRBV4-3 | TGCGCCAGCACGGGACAGCACTCTGGAAACACCATATATTTT | CASTGQHSGNTIYF
TRBJ2-1 | few | TRBD1 | TRBV28 | TGTGCCAGCAGTTCCACGGGACAGGGGTACAATGAGCAGTTCTTC | CASSSTGQGYNEQFF
TRBJ2-5 | - | TRBD1 | TRBV7-2 | TGTGCCAGCAGCCGTCGACCGGGACAGGGGAACGCGACCCAGTACTTC | CASSRRPGQGNATQYF
TRBJ1-2 | few | - | TRBV19 | TGTGCCAGTAGTCGGAGTGGGGACCCCCCTAGAGCGAACTATGGCTACACCTTC | CASSRSGDPPRANYGYTF
TRBJ2-7 | - | TRBD1 | TRBV5-1 | TGCGCCAGCAGCGGGTCCGGGACAGGCGTTGGCGAGCAGTACTTC | CASSGSGTGVGEQYF
TRBJ2-2 | few | - | TRBV5-8 | TGTGCCAGCACAAGGGCGGGGGCCTACACCGGGGAGCTGTTTTTT | CASTRAGAYTGELFF
TRBJ2-1 | few | TRBD2 | TRBV6-6 | TGTGCCAGTGGGAGGGTGAGAGACAATGAGCAGTTCTTC | CASGRVRDNEQFF
TRBJ2-1 | many | - | TRBV5-4 | TGTGCCAGCAGCTTGGAGGGTTTCAATGAGCAGTTCTTC | CASSLEGFNEQFF
TRBJ2-1 | few | - | TRBV5-6 | TGTGCCAGCAGCTCATACCAAGAGCAGTTCTTC | CASSSYQEQFF
TRBJ2-1 | many | - | TRBV20-1 | TGCAGTGTTAACGATGAGCAGTTCTTC | CSVNDEQFF
TRBJ1-6 | many | - | TRBV2 | TGTGCCAGCAGTGGACTCAGGGATTCACCCCTCCACTTT | CASSGLRDSPLHF
TRBJ1-1 | - | - | TRBV19 | TGTGCCAGTAGTATACATCAGGGGAACACTGAAGCTTTCTTT | CASSIHQGNTEAFF
TRBJ2-7 | - | - | TRBV23-1 | TGCGCCAGTTTTAGGGGGGGGACTTTCCCCTACGAGCAGTACTTC | CASFRGGTFPYEQYF
TRBJ1-3 | few | TRBD1 | TRBV30 | TGTGCCTGGAGGGGGGACAGGGGGTACTCTGGAAACACCATATATTTT | CAWRGDRGYSGNTIYF
TRBJ2-5 | - | TRBD1 | TRBV10-2 | TGCGCCAGCAGACCTGGGACAGGGGCAGAGACCCAGTACTTC | CASRPGTGAETQYF
TRBJ1-5 | - | - | TRBV28 | TGTGCCCTCGGGGCTAGCAATCAGCCCCAGCATTTT | CALGASNQPQHF
TRBJ1-5 | - | TRBD1 | TRBV4-1 | TGCGCCAGCAGCCAAGATAAGTGGCAGGGGGTCGGGCAGCCCCAGCATTTT | CASSQDKWQGVGQPQHF
TRBJ2-5 | many | - | TRBV27 | TGTGCCAGCAGTTCCGGGGGCCCTTTCAGGGAGACCCAGTACTTC | CASSSGGPFRETQYF
TRBJ2-3 | - | - | TRBV9 | TGTGCCAGCAGCGTAGCAGGAAGATCTAGCACAGATACGCAGTATTTT | CASSVAGRSSTDTQYF
TRBJ2-7 | few | - | TRBV7-2 | TGTGCCAGCAGCTTACTTCGGGACCCTGGCTCCTACGAGCAGTACTTC | CASSLLRDPGSYEQYF
TRBJ2-2 | few | TRBD1 | TRBV6-5 | TGTGCCAGCAGTTCCAAGGTGGACAGGCCCACCGGGGAGCTGTTTTTT | CASSSKVDRPTGELFF
TRBJ1-6 | many | - | TRBV7-2 | TGTGCCAGCAGCTTAAGGCCCGTGGGTTCCACCCTCCACTTT | CASSLRPVGSTLHF
TRBJ1-2 | few | TRBD1 | TRBV2 | TGTGCCAGCAGGGAGGGACAGGGTCAAGGCTACACCTTC | CASREGQGQGYTF
TRBJ2-3 | - | TRBD2 | TRBV6-1 | TGTGCCAGCAGTGATTCGGGGGGGCCCGCAGATACGCAGTATTTT | CASSDSGGPADTQYF
TRBJ2-4 | - | - | TRBV2 | TGTGCCAGCAGTGAAAACCGGGCTAGCGATGGAAACATTCAGTACTTC | CASSENRASDGNIQYF
TRBJ1-1 | - | TRBD1 | TRBV7-2 | TGTGCCAGCAGCTGGACAGGGAGCCAGAACACTGAAGCTTTCTTT | CASSWTGSQNTEAFF
TRBJ1-2 | - | - | TRBV7-9 | TGTGCCAGCAGCTCCGGGTCTCGTAGAGGCTACACCTTC | CASSSGSRRGYTF
TRBJ1-5 | few | TRBD1 | TRBV19 | TGTGCCAGTAGAATTGACAGGGCCAACAATCAGCCCCAGCATTTT | CASRIDRANNQPQHF
TRBJ1-1 | - | TRBD1 | TRBV30 | TGTGCCTGGAGTAAAAGGACAGGCACAGGGGAGGAAAGCAAAGCTTTCTTT | CAWSKRTGTGEESKAFF
TRBJ2-7 | - | TRBD2 | TRBV4-3 | TGCGCCAGCAGTTTTCGCTGGGGGGGGACGGCCTCCTACGAGCAGTACTTC | CASSFRWGGTASYEQYF
TRBJ2-3 | few | - | TRBV4-3 | TGCGCCAGCAGCCAAGATCTCCTTACCCGGGCCACAGATACGCAGTATTTT | CASSQDLLTRATDTQYF
TRBJ1-1 | many | - | TRBV9 | TGTGCCAGCAGCTACGGACACCTGAACACTGAAGCTTTCTTT | CASSYGHLNTEAFF
TRBJ1-6 | few | - | TRBV7-2 | TGTGCCAGCTCCGAATTAGACTACCCGTCTTCGCCCCTCCACTTT | CASSELDYPSSPLHF
TRBJ1-1 | few | - | TRBV29-1 | TGCAGCGTTGGGGGGACCTCTGAAGCTTTCTTT | CSVGGTSEAFF
TRBJ2-7 | few | TRBD2 | TRBV5-1 | TGCGCCAGCAGCGTTAGGGAGGGTACCTACGAGCAGTACTTC | CASSVREGTYEQYF
TRBJ2-4 | few | - | TRBV7-6 | TGTGCCAGCAGCGGATACGGGGCAGCCAAAAACATTCAGTACTTC | CASSGYGAAKNIQYF
TRBJ2-3 | few | - | TRBV11-3 | TGTGCCAGCAGCTTAGCGGCGGGGCCACGCGACGGGTCAGATACGCAGTATTTT | CASSLAAGPRDGSDTQYF